The 27 T cell receptor beta chains below come from one sample, sequenced in a study of T-cell reconstitution after alpha-beta-depleted transplantation in children. The TCRbeta library incorporated unique molecular identifiers. TCRdb re-derived calls from the PCR reads in MiXCR, one entry per CDR3 protein. The data show hundreds of thousands of distinct CDR3 sequences, approximately 20% seen once. The source material was PBMCs from the stem cell graft donor, sampled from the stem cell graft. The receptors here all came from a human donor who donated a stem cell graft to a child with acute lymphoblastic leukemia.

This chain links TRBV20-1 with TRBJ1-1; TRBD1 is a possible D gene (6 bases). The germline V gene encodes CDR1 DFQATT and CDR2 SNEGSKA (reference sequence). The CDR3 covers 11 residues. Trimming removed 7 bases from V and 9 bases from J, with 15 bases in between. The CDR3, as DNA: TGCAGTGATACCCCCGGGGGGCAAGCTTTCTTT. Protein product: CSDTPGGQAFF.

This clonotype has only a few counts. The chain links TRBV29-1 to TRBJ1-2; no clear D gene. The V gene lost 6 bases and the J gene lost 4 bases, with 18 bases spanning the gap. The CDR3 totals 14 residues. CDR1 and CDR2 (germline): SQVTM, ANQGSEA. CDR3 DNA sequence: TGCAGCGTCCCACCCGCTTCAGGCATCTATGGCTACACCTTC. Residues: CSVPPASGIYGYTF.

The chain is built from TRBV20-1 and TRBJ2-2; D is possibly TRBD2 (6 bases). V dropped 0 bases and J dropped 0 bases, with 11 bases sitting between them. The CDR3 sequence is 16 residues long. CDR1 is DFQATT and CDR2 is SNEGSKA in the germline V gene (reference sequence). The CDR3: CSARETLAANTGELFF. Written as DNA, the CDR3 is TGCAGTGCTAGAGAGACGTTAGCGGCGAACACCGGGGAGCTGTTTTTT.

The V and J genes are TRBV2 and TRBJ2-7, with a tentative D call TRBD2 (7 bases). V was cut by 5 bases and J by 6 bases, with 17 bases left in between. Germline loops: CDR1 SNHLY, CDR2 FYNNEI. This CDR3 contains 14 residues. CDR3 protein: CASSRGGGGREQYF. DNA of the CDR3: TGTGCCAGCAGTCGCGGAGGCGGGGGCCGCGAGCAGTACTTC.

The chain is built from TRBV20-1 and TRBJ2-1; D is undetermined. This CDR3 spans 11 amino acids. Looked up from germline, CDR1 is DFQATT and CDR2 is SNEGSKA (reference sequence). The V and J ends lost 0 bases and 3 bases respectively, with 0 bases between them. The CDR3 protein is CSARDYNEQFF. DNA for the CDR3: TGCAGTGCTAGAGACTACAATGAGCAGTTCTTC.

The J gene is TRBJ1-4, the V gene TRBV5-1; D gene ambiguous. V was pared by 0 bases and J by 8 bases, with 8 bases between. The germline V gene encodes CDR1 SGHRS and CDR2 YFSETQ. The CDR3 runs 13 residues. The CDR3 bases are TGCGCCAGCAGCTTGGTCTCGCTCGAAAAACTGTTTTTT. Translated, it gives CASSLVSLEKLFF.

This clonotype was seen a few times. The chain combines TRBV7-6 with TRBJ2-1; D remains unclear. The CDR3 sequence is 12 residues long. V dropped 2 bases and J dropped 10 bases, with 9 bases sitting between them. Germline-derived CDR1 and CDR2 are SGHVS and FNYEAQ. CDR3 DNA: TGTGCCAGCAGCTTAATCGCTGGCGAGCAGTTCTTC. As protein: CASSLIAGEQFF.

The gene calls are TRBV11-2 and TRBJ1-1, with no clear D. The germline V gene encodes CDR1 SGHAT and CDR2 FQNNGV. Trimming took 1 base from V and 7 from J, leaving 10 bases between them. The CDR3 is made up of 13 amino acids. CDR3: CASSLGDTVEAFF. CDR3 nucleotides: TGTGCCAGCAGCTTAGGAGACACGGTTGAAGCTTTCTTT.

This clonotype has just a few counts. CDR3: CASSLAKRGGTDTQYF. In DNA, the CDR3 is TGCGCCAGCAGCTTGGCCAAGCGGGGGGGCACAGATACGCAGTATTTT. The chain recombines TRBV5-1 with TRBJ2-3; 9 nucleotides agree with TRBD2. CDR1 and CDR2 (germline): SGHRS, YFSETQ. The CDR3 loop spans 16 amino acids. V dropped 0 bases and J dropped 1; count of bases not matched to a gene: 3. The variable domain in full, with the rest retrieved from reference TRBV5-1 and TRBJ2-3, is KAGVTQTPRYLIKTRGQQVTLSCSPISGHRSVSWYQQTPGQGLQFLFEYFSETQRNKGNFPGRFSGRQFSNSRSEMNVSTLELGDSALYLCASSLAKRGGTDTQYFGPGTRLTVL.

This clonotype was observed a handful of times. This chain links TRBV18 with TRBJ2-1; TRBD2 matches at 9 bases. CDR1 KGHSH and CDR2 LQKENI come from the germline V gene. Trimming took 2 bases from V and 4 from J; bases not matched to a gene: 3. The CDR3 is made up of 15 amino acids. The CDR3 is CASSPDSGSYNEQFF. DNA for the CDR3: TGTGCCAGCTCACCAGATAGCGGGAGTTACAATGAGCAGTTCTTC.

This clonotype was detected only a few times. V usage is TRBV2 and J usage is TRBJ1-2; D is unresolved. The V and J ends lost 4 bases and 2 bases respectively, with 14 bases between them. Per germline, CDR1 SNHLY and CDR2 FYNNEI. The CDR3 is 15 residues long. For the CDR3, the DNA is TGTGCCAGCAGTGCTGGCCTTCCGACAAACTATGGCTACACCTTC. Its translation is CASSAGLPTNYGYTF.

The V call is TRBV20-1, the J call TRBJ1-2; D is uncertain. CDR3 length equals 13 residues. V shed 0 bases and J shed 2 bases, with 7 bases lying between them. Germline V gene lookup returns CDR1 DFQATT and CDR2 SNEGSKA (reference sequence). The CDR3 DNA reads as TGCAGTGCTAGAGATACAGCAAACTATGGCTACACCTTC. This translates into CSARDTANYGYTF.

In its sample, this clonotype was seen a few times. V usage is TRBV20-1 and J usage is TRBJ2-5, with D perhaps matching TRBD1 or TRBD2 (5 bases each). The V and J ends lost 4 bases and 0 bases respectively, with 15 bases between them. The CDR3 consists of 15 residues. From germline, CDR1 is DFQATT and CDR2 SNEGSKA (reference sequence). Here the CDR3 reads CSATLRDLYQETQYF. The CDR3 DNA sequence: TGCAGTGCTACGCTCCGGGACCTTTACCAAGAGACCCAGTACTTC.

A note on this clonotype: The missing conserved phenylalanine or tryptophan at the end of this CDR3 makes a read error likely. The rearrangement links TRBV7-3 to TRBJ2-3; D remains unclear. V dropped 3 bases and J dropped 2 bases, with 6 bases sitting between them. Germline-derived CDR1 and CDR2 are SGHTA and FQGTGA. The CDR3 has 13 amino acids. CDR3 coding DNA: TGTGCCAGCAGCTTCCACTCCACAGATACGCAGTATTTG. Amino acid sequence: CASSFHSTDTQYL.

This clonotype occurred a few times. The V call is TRBV6-2 or TRBV6-3, the J call TRBJ2-3, with no clear D. V shed 5 bases and J shed 2 bases, with 17 bases lying between them. CDR1 is MNHEY and CDR2 is SVGEGT in the germline V gene. The CDR3 is made up of 16 amino acids. The CDR3, as DNA: TGTGCCAGCAGTGCAGCCCTACGCATCCTCACAGATACGCAGTATTTT. Translation gives CASSAALRILTDTQYF.

The sample holds many counts of this clonotype. The rearrangement uses TRBV5-1 and TRBJ2-7; D tentatively reads TRBD1 or TRBD2 (5 bases each). There are 13 residues in the CDR3. Germline CDR1 and CDR2: SGHRS and YFSETQ. The germline V and J ends were trimmed by 6 bases and 2 bases, with 12 bases remaining between them. Here the CDR3 DNA reads TGCGCCAGCACCGGGACCCCTCCCTACGAGCAGTACTTC. This encodes CASTGTPPYEQYF.

The sample holds a few counts of this clonotype. The chain uses TRBV27 and TRBJ2-2; TRBD2 matches at 7 bases. The germline V gene encodes CDR1 MNHEY and CDR2 SMNVEV (reference sequence). The V segment lost 1 base and the J segment 8 bases; nucleotides outside the gene matches: 4. The CDR3 is 14 residues long. CDR3 nucleotides: TGTGCCAGCAGTTTATTAGTAGCGGGTGGGGAGCTGTTTTTT. Translated: CASSLLVAGGELFF.

A note on this clonotype: Relative to the germline gene, one junction end is altered; a read error may explain this. J is TRBJ2-5 and V is TRBV7-8; TRBD1 or TRBD2 may be the D gene (5 bases each). This CDR3 is built from 16 residues. Germline CDR1 and CDR2: SGHVS and FQNEAQ. Written as DNA, the CDR3 is TGTCCCAGCAGCTTCGGGACCCTCCTTAGCCAAGAGACCCAGTACTTC. This encodes CPSSFGTLLSQETQYF.

V and J are TRBV7-2 and TRBJ2-3; D is unresolved. Deletions cut 5 bases from V and 4 bases from J, with 7 bases between. The CDR3 totals 12 residues. Germline CDR1 and CDR2: SGHTA and FQGNSA. The CDR3 DNA follows: TGTGCCAGCAGCCCTGGACCAGATACGCAGTATTTT. This sequence encodes CASSPGPDTQYF.

This clonotype has more than one count but fewer than ten. The rearrangement joins TRBV7-8 to TRBJ2-7; D uncertain. The ends were cut back, 6 bases at V and 2 bases at J, with 17 bases in the middle. This CDR3 is 15 amino acids long. Germline-derived CDR1 and CDR2 are SGHVS and FQNEAQ. The CDR3 is CASRNRGRLAYEQYF. CDR3 in DNA: TGTGCCAGCAGGAACCGAGGCAGACTCGCCTACGAGCAGTACTTC.

The sample holds one count of this clonotype. The rearrangement uses TRBV20-1 and TRBJ1-5, with D perhaps TRBD1 (5 bases). CDR1 and CDR2 (germline): DFQATT, SNEGSKA (reference sequence). V was cut by 0 bases and J by 7 bases, with 7 bases left in between. The CDR3 runs 12 residues. The CDR3 DNA is TGCAGTGCTAGAGATGGGGGACAGCCCCAGCATTTT. It encodes CSARDGGQPQHF.

The chain is built from TRBV4-1 and TRBJ2-2; 10 bases fit TRBD2. With 3 bases clipped from V and 6 bases from J, the junction kept 7 bases outside the gene matches. This CDR3 is 16 amino acids long. Germline CDR1 reads MGHRA; CDR2 reads YSYEKL. The CDR3 here is CASSHPGLAVAGELFF. Written as DNA, the CDR3 is TGCGCCAGCAGCCACCCCGGACTAGCGGTCGCCGGGGAGCTGTTTTTT.

The V call is TRBV19, the J call TRBJ2-1; TRBD2 agrees at 7 bases. With 8 bases clipped from V and 5 bases from J, the junction kept 9 bases outside the gene matches. The CDR3 is 14 amino acids. From germline, CDR1 is LNHDA and CDR2 SQIVND (reference sequence). The CDR3 region is CASLGLGENNEQFF. The CDR3 nucleotides read TGTGCCAGTTTAGGACTAGGGGAAAACAATGAGCAGTTCTTC.

The V gene is TRBV10-3, the J gene TRBJ1-2; the D is unclear. Germline values: CDR1 ENHRY, CDR2 SYGVKD. The CDR3 runs 15 residues. Trimming left V 0 bases short and J 8 bases short, with 16 bases between. The CDR3 DNA reads TGTGCCATCAGTGAGTCGGGCGGACTCCTATCCGGCTACACCTTC. As protein: CAISESGGLLSGYTF.

The chain combines TRBV12-3 or TRBV12-4 with TRBJ2-1; tentative D call: TRBD1 (5 bases). This CDR3 has 15 amino acids. V lost 4 bases, J lost 2 bases, and 12 bases lay in between. The CDR3 sequence is CASSSPLGAYNEQFF. CDR3 nucleotides: TGTGCCAGCAGTTCCCCCTTAGGGGCCTACAATGAGCAGTTCTTC.

This chain connects TRBV29-1 to TRBJ1-3; 8 nucleotides align to TRBD1. CDR1 SQVTM and CDR2 ANQGSEA come from the germline V gene. The J segment lost 0 bases and the V segment lost 7 bases, leaving 8 bases of the junction unmatched. The CDR3 sequence is 15 residues long. CDR3 in amino acids: CSATGTGRSGNTIYF. In DNA form, the CDR3 reads TGCAGCGCTACCGGGACAGGACGCTCTGGAAACACCATATATTTT.

The V and J genes are TRBV18 and TRBJ2-7; 7 positions match TRBD2. CDR3 length: 15 amino acids. The germline V gene has CDR1 KGHSH and CDR2 LQKENI. The trim removed 0 bases at V and 0 bases at J, leaving 2 bases unmatched. CDR3 in amino acids: CASSPPSGISYEQYF. CDR3 bases: TGTGCCAGCTCACCACCAAGCGGGATCTCCTACGAGCAGTACTTC.